The present TCR beta chain was sequenced within a study of prognosis after radiotherapy for stage I lung cancer. This clonotype has ten or more counts. The CDR3 length is 15 residues. Unmatched junction bases numbered 6, after V lost 4 bases and J lost 1 base. CDR1 and CDR2 from the germline V gene are KGHSH and LQKENI. Genomic DNA was the source, and TCR beta CDR3 was amplified from it by two-round multiplex PCR. Primers specific to each TRBV and TRBJ gene drove first-round PCR. From the multiplex PCR reads, TCRdb called clonotypes with MiXCR, one entry per CDR3 protein. The sample contains more than 11,000 distinct CDR3 sequences, around 29% of which appear only once.

The clonotype comes from a donor over 45 with non-small cell lung cancer. The sample here was PBMCs, taken before or after stereotactic body radiation therapy (not recorded which). The chain combines TRBV18 with TRBJ2-5; 7 bases are a match to TRBD1. CDR3 residues: CASSRPGQTQETQYF. For the CDR3, the DNA is TGTGCCAGCTCACGGCCGGGACAGACCCAAGAGACCCAGTACTTC.